Presented here are 25 T cell receptor beta chains from one specimen sequenced in a study of OX40 agonist ivuxolimab in advanced cancers. Assay used: immunoSEQ multiplex PCR; TCRdb lists only in-frame clones, some missing. The sample yields about 64,000 clones, less than 90% seen once. The input for sequencing was CD4+ or CD8+ T cells sorted from blood, taken in a trial of the OX40 agonist ivuxolimab. The receptors here all came from an adult with an advanced solid tumor such as melanoma, head and neck, liver or kidney cancer.

The V gene is TRBV7-8, the J gene TRBJ1-5; D unresolved. The V end lost 0 bases, the J end lost 2 bases, and 20 bases lay between the germline ends. Germline lookup yields CDR1 SGHVS and CDR2 FQNEAQ. The CDR3 covers 19 residues. The CDR3 bases are TGTGCCAGCAGCTTAGCCCGGGTCCCCGGGTTATCGCGCAATCAGCCCCAGCATTTT. The encoded protein is CASSLARVPGLSRNQPQHF.

The CDR3 DNA sequence: TGTGCCAGCAGCTTATCGGGGGATACGCAGTATTTT. Protein sequence: CASSLSGDTQYF. The rearrangement links TRBV7-9 to TRBJ2-3; possibly TRBD2 for D (5 bases). The V and J ends lost 2 bases and 6 bases respectively, with 6 bases between them. Germline CDR1 SEHNR, CDR2 FQNEAQ (reference sequence). CDR3 length equals 12 residues. Looking up the rest from reference TRBV7-9 and TRBJ2-3 gives the full variable domain: DTGVSQNPRHKITKRGQNVTFRCDPISEHNRLYWYRQTLGQGPEFLTYFQNEAQLEKSRLLSDRFSAERPKGSFSTLEIQRTEQGDSAMYLCASSLSGDTQYFGPGTRLTVL.

DNA for the CDR3: TGTGCCAGCAGTTACTCGAGATGGGAGGAGACCCAGTACTTC. It encodes CASSYSRWEETQYF. The chain uses TRBV6-6 and TRBJ2-5; D is perhaps TRBD2 (5 bases). Per the germline V gene, CDR1 is MNHNY and CDR2 is SVGAGI (reference sequence). Trimming cost V 0 bases and J 5 bases, with 10 bases left between them. CDR3 length: 14 amino acids.

The chain couples TRBV30 to TRBJ1-3; unclear D gene. The CDR3 has 11 amino acids. The V and J ends lost 1 base and 4 bases respectively, with 2 bases between them. The germline V gene encodes CDR1 GTSNPN and CDR2 SVGIG (reference sequence). The CDR3 region is CAWSGGNTIYF. CDR3 coding DNA: TGTGCCTGGAGTGGGGGAAACACCATATATTTT.

This rearrangement joins TRBV30 to TRBJ1-1, with a weak D call TRBD1 (5 bases). Looked up from germline, CDR1 is GTSNPN and CDR2 is SVGIG (reference sequence). With 4 bases removed from V and 4 bases from J, the gap between germline ends came to 19 bases. The CDR3 is made up of 15 amino acids. The CDR3 nucleotides read TGTGCCTGGACCTCTGGGACGGGGAGGGCCACTGAAGCTTTCTTT. The encoded protein is CAWTSGTGRATEAFF.

The chain is built from TRBV2 and TRBJ2-3; TRBD2 matches at 11 bases. The CDR3 has 14 amino acids. CDR1 and CDR2 from the germline V gene are SNHLY and FYNNEI. The junction had 5 bases not matched to a gene; V was cut back by 6 bases and J by 6 bases. DNA of the CDR3: TGTGCCAGCAGGGTAGCGGGAGGGCTGGATACGCAGTATTTT. It yields the protein CASRVAGGLDTQYF.

This chain links TRBV18 with TRBJ2-1, with TRBD2 matching over 10 bases. CDR1 KGHSH and CDR2 LQKENI come from the germline V gene. With 5 bases clipped from V and 3 bases from J, the junction kept 1 base outside the gene matches. The CDR3 length is 14 residues. The chain's CDR3 is CASSTSGNYNEQFF. The DNA for the CDR3 is TGTGCCAGCTCAACTAGCGGGAACTACAATGAGCAGTTCTTC.

The chain combines TRBV4-2 with TRBJ2-3, with D possibly matching TRBD2 (5 bases). This CDR3 region has 16 residues. V lost 0 bases to trimming and J lost 0 bases, with 10 bases between them. Germline CDR1 LGHNA, CDR2 YNFKEQ. CDR3: CASSQELATSTDTQYF. For the CDR3, the DNA is TGTGCCAGCAGCCAAGAATTAGCGACTAGCACAGATACGCAGTATTTT.

This clone was found a few times. J is TRBJ2-7 and V is TRBV2; D is ambiguous. The CDR3 length is 12 residues. Germline values: CDR1 SNHLY, CDR2 FYNNEI. V was pared by 2 bases and J by 0 bases, with 2 bases between. The CDR3 protein is CASSEYSYEQYF. As DNA, the CDR3 is TGTGCCAGCAGTGAATACTCCTACGAGCAGTACTTC.

The chain links TRBV19 to TRBJ2-1; D gene uncertain. Germline loops: CDR1 LNHDA, CDR2 SQIVND (reference sequence). Trimming took 5 bases from V and 7 from J, leaving 9 bases between them. The CDR3 runs 12 residues. DNA of the CDR3: TGTGCCAGTAGTCCTCTAGGAAATGAGCAGTTCTTC. Amino acids: CASSPLGNEQFF.

This sequence joins TRBV7-3 and TRBJ2-3; possible D gene TRBD2, 5 bases. This CDR3 contains 16 residues. Germline CDR1 is SGHTA and CDR2 is FQGTGA. Trimming stripped 5 bases from V and 0 bases from J, with 15 bases between. The CDR3 DNA follows: TGTGCCAGCAGCCTACTTGGCGGGCCTAGCACAGATACGCAGTATTTT. The encoded protein is CASSLLGGPSTDTQYF.

In this sample, this clone turned up a few times. Other DNA sequences of this sample code for an identical CDR3. The CDR3 here is CASSLAGTQETQYF. The DNA for the CDR3 is TGTGCCAGCAGCCTCGCAGGAACCCAAGAGACCCAGTACTTC. This rearrangement joins TRBV5-4 to TRBJ2-5; no definite D call. Germline V CDR1 and CDR2: SGHNT, YYREEE (reference sequence). The length of the CDR3 is 14 residues. Trimming shortened V by 4 bases and J by 1 base, and 11 bases separated the two germline ends.

This sequence joins TRBV18 and TRBJ1-2, with 12 bases fitting TRBD1. The CDR3 totals 14 residues. Per germline, CDR1 KGHSH and CDR2 LQKENI. The V and J ends lost 1 base and 6 bases, in that order; junction bases with no gene match: 0. DNA for the CDR3: TGTGCCAGCTCACCACGGGACAGGGGGCATGGCTACACCTTC. Protein: CASSPRDRGHGYTF.

The chain combines TRBV9 with TRBJ2-3, with 8 bases identical to TRBD2. This CDR3 contains 14 residues. The germline V gene has CDR1 SGDLS and CDR2 YYNGEE. V was clipped by 4 bases and J by 3 bases; unmatched bases: 4. The CDR3 region is CASSREGQTDTQYF. The DNA of the CDR3 is TGTGCCAGCAGCCGGGAGGGCCAGACAGATACGCAGTATTTT.

V usage is TRBV14 and J usage is TRBJ1-1; D not resolved. V shed 2 bases and J shed 6 bases, with 16 bases lying between them. CDR1 SGHDN and CDR2 FVKESK come from the germline V gene. The length of the CDR3 is 15 residues. The CDR3 region has the DNA TGTGCCAGCAGCCAACCCTCGGGAGGGAAATCTGAAGCTTTCTTT. Its protein is CASSQPSGGKSEAFF.

This chain connects TRBV27 to TRBJ1-2; 10 bases match TRBD1. J was trimmed by 5 bases and V by 6 bases; bases with no gene match: 9. There are 15 residues in the CDR3. Germline V gene lookup returns CDR1 MNHEY and CDR2 SMNVEV (reference sequence). The CDR3 region is CASSAPGQGSYGYTF. The CDR3 region has the DNA TGTGCCAGCAGCGCTCCGGGACAGGGGTCATATGGCTACACCTTC.

V gene TRBV7-8 combines with J gene TRBJ2-7; D uncertain. CDR1 and CDR2 from the germline V gene are SGHVS and FQNEAQ. The V end was cut by 5 bases, the J end by 7 bases, with 12 bases between. CDR3 length equals 12 residues. This CDR3 is CASSVPLGEQYF. The DNA of the CDR3 is TGTGCCAGCAGCGTTCCTCTAGGAGAGCAGTACTTC.

The chain joins TRBV19 to TRBJ2-3; D is possibly TRBD1 (6 bases). V was trimmed by 2 bases and J by 4 bases, leaving 13 bases between them. CDR1 is LNHDA and CDR2 is SQIVND in the germline V gene (reference sequence). This CDR3 has 15 amino acids. The CDR3: CASSIIQGRPDTQYF. The CDR3 nucleotides read TGTGCCAGTAGTATAATCCAGGGGCGCCCAGATACGCAGTATTTT.

The rearrangement links TRBV7-8 to TRBJ1-3, with 8 bases lining up with TRBD1. The CDR3 runs to 14 residues. J lost 4 bases, V lost 5 bases, and 4 bases had no gene match. Per germline, CDR1 SGHVS and CDR2 FQNEAQ. In nucleotides, the CDR3 is TGTGCCAGCAGCCAACGGACAGGGGGAAACACCATATATTTT. This gives the protein CASSQRTGGNTIYF. Looking up the rest from reference TRBV7-8 and TRBJ1-3 gives the full variable domain: GAGVSQSPRYKVAKRGQDVALRCDPISGHVSLFWYQQALGQGPEFLTYFQNEAQLDKSGLPSDRFFAERPEGSVSTLKIQRTQQEDSAVYLCASSQRTGGNTIYFGEGSWLTVV.

V gene TRBV28 combines with J gene TRBJ2-5, with 9 bases that match TRBD1. Per germline, CDR1 MDHEN and CDR2 SYDVKM. V dropped 6 bases and J dropped 2; count of bases not matched to a gene: 4. CDR3 length equals 14 residues. The DNA for the CDR3 is TGTGCCAGCAGCAGAGACAGGGGGCAAGAGACCCAGTACTTC. As protein: CASSRDRGQETQYF.

The chain is built from TRBV6-5 and TRBJ1-2; D unresolved. Trimming shortened V by 4 bases and J by 7 bases, and 10 bases separated the two germline ends. Germline values: CDR1 MNHEY, CDR2 SVGAGI. The CDR3 is 12 amino acids. The CDR3 loop reads CASSSPAGGYTF. As DNA, the CDR3 is TGTGCCAGCAGTTCCCCCGCTGGTGGCTACACCTTC.

The chain couples TRBV6-6 to TRBJ2-7, with 10 positions matching TRBD1. In germline, CDR1 is MNHNY, CDR2 SVGAGI (reference sequence). This CDR3 has 16 amino acids. V shed 0 bases and J 4 bases; nucleotides not matched to a gene: 6. CDR3 bases: TGTGCCAGCAGTTACTCTCGACAGGGGGCATCATACGAGCAGTACTTC. Encoded protein: CASSYSRQGASYEQYF.

The chain is built from TRBV28 and TRBJ1-2, with 8 bases matching TRBD1. Germline V gene data show CDR1 as MDHEN and CDR2 as SYDVKM. The V segment lost 4 bases and the J segment 4 bases; nucleotides outside the gene matches: 8. This CDR3 is 15 amino acids long. CDR3 sequence (DNA): TGTGCCAGCAGTTCCCCAGGGGGCGCGGGCTATGGCTACACCTTC. Encoded protein: CASSSPGGAGYGYTF.

This chain connects TRBV11-2 to TRBJ2-1, with TRBD2 matching over 8 bases. This CDR3 comprises 15 residues. The V gene end was trimmed by 4 bases and the J gene end by 6 bases; junction bases not matched to a gene: 8. Germline CDR1 and CDR2: SGHAT and FQNNGV. The CDR3, as DNA: TGTGCCAGCAGCTCCGGGACTAGTATTTCCAATGAGCAGTTCTTC. It translates to CASSSGTSISNEQFF.

This clone was counted a single time. The CDR3 bases are TGTGCCAGCAGCTTCCGACAGGGGCCGGGGGCTGGGGCCAACGTCCTGACTTTC. Amino acids: CASSFRQGPGAGANVLTF. The chain is built from TRBV7-9 and TRBJ2-6; TRBD1 matches at 8 bases. The CDR3 totals 18 residues. J lost 2 bases, V lost 3 bases, and 9 bases had no gene match. Germline-derived CDR1 and CDR2 are SEHNR and FQNEAQ (reference sequence).